The 17 T cell receptor beta chains below come from one sample, sequenced in a study of T-cell reconstitution after alpha-beta-depleted transplantation in children. Library preparation (for TCRbeta) was performed with unique molecular identifiers. MiXCR was run by TCRdb on the PCR reads, yielding one entry per CDR3 protein. The repertoire holds a few hundred thousand distinct CDR3 sequences, with around 21% as singletons. Sample: PBMCs from the stem cell graft donor, taken from the stem cell graft. Receptors originate from a human donor who donated a stem cell graft to a child with acute myeloid leukemia.

This clonotype showed up just a few times. This rearrangement joins TRBV12-3 or TRBV12-4 to TRBJ2-6; 12 bases are a match to TRBD1. The V gene end was trimmed by 8 bases and the J gene end by 0 bases; junction bases not matched to a gene: 14. The CDR3 spans 20 residues. CDR3 sequence (DNA): TGTGCCAGCTTTGGCTCTGGGACAGGGGGCGTTGACTCTGGGGCCAACGTCCTGACTTTC. Its translation: CASFGSGTGGVDSGANVLTF.

This clonotype was counted many times. The rearrangement uses TRBV9 and TRBJ2-1; D may correspond to TRBD1 or TRBD2 (5 bases each). Germline values: CDR1 SGDLS, CDR2 YYNGEE. V was clipped by 0 bases and J by 10 bases, with 8 bases between them. The length of the CDR3 is 12 residues. CDR3 DNA sequence: TGTGCCAGCAGCGTAGAAGGGGAGGAGCAGTTCTTC. Translated: CASSVEGEEQFF.

This chain uses TRBV20-1 with TRBJ2-7; TRBD2 matches 11 bases. Germline V CDR1 and CDR2: DFQATT, SNEGSKA (reference sequence). The CDR3 runs 14 residues. With V trimmed by 2 bases and J by 4 bases, 4 bases remained unmatched. The CDR3 region is CSARSTSGTYEQYF. The CDR3 region has the DNA TGCAGTGCTAGATCGACTAGCGGGACATACGAGCAGTACTTC.

In this sample, this clonotype turned up many times. V usage is TRBV27 and J usage is TRBJ2-7; D perhaps matches TRBD1 (5 bases). The CDR3 spans 13 residues. Germline V gene lookup returns CDR1 MNHEY and CDR2 SMNVEV (reference sequence). V was trimmed by 6 bases and J by 3 bases, leaving 12 bases between them. CDR3 in amino acids: CASSFGQGYEQYF. The CDR3 nucleotides read TGTGCCAGCAGCTTTGGGCAGGGCTACGAGCAGTACTTC.

This clonotype has a handful of counts. V and J are TRBV7-9 and TRBJ2-1; D possibly matches TRBD1 or TRBD2 (5 bases each). Trimming pared 3 bases from V and 7 bases from J, leaving 13 bases between. The germline V gene encodes CDR1 SEHNR and CDR2 FQNEAQ (reference sequence). CDR3 length: 14 amino acids. The CDR3 nucleotides are TGTGCCAGCAGCTTCCCCGGGACCTCAAATGAGCAGTTCTTC. Protein product: CASSFPGTSNEQFF.

This clonotype was picked up many times. The chain combines TRBV28 with TRBJ2-1; possible D gene TRBD2, 6 bases. This CDR3 contains 14 residues. With 6 bases removed from V and 4 bases from J, the gap between germline ends came to 13 bases. Per germline, CDR1 MDHEN and CDR2 SYDVKM. DNA of the CDR3: TGTGCCAGCAGAACACCGGGGACTTACAATGAGCAGTTCTTC. Encoded protein: CASRTPGTYNEQFF.

This clonotype was seen a handful of times. CDR3 coding DNA: TGTGCCAGCAAATCTCCGGACAGGGAAAGTCAACCCCAGCATTTT. Its protein product is CASKSPDRESQPQHF. The chain is built from TRBV6-2 or TRBV6-3 and TRBJ1-5; the match to TRBD1 covers 8 bases. The junction had 15 bases not matched to a gene; V was cut back by 7 bases and J by 10 bases. The CDR3 is made up of 15 amino acids. Germline V gene sequence: CDR1 MNHEY, CDR2 SVGEGT.

This clonotype was observed a few times. The chain carries TRBV7-6 and TRBJ2-1; TRBD2 matches at 8 bases. Germline values: CDR1 SGHVS, CDR2 FNYEAQ. This CDR3 has 19 residues. Germline trimming cut 1 base from V and 7 bases from J; bases unmatched to any gene: 18. CDR3 nucleotides: TGTGCCAGCAGCTTAGTTCCCTCATGGGACGGGAGGGTCAGAAATGAGCAGTTCTTC. Amino acids: CASSLVPSWDGRVRNEQFF.

This clonotype was picked up a small number of times. This chain connects TRBV7-9 to TRBJ2-7; D perhaps matches TRBD1 (5 bases). The V end lost 6 bases, the J end lost 1 base, and 16 bases lay between the germline ends. This CDR3 is built from 15 residues. CDR1 SEHNR and CDR2 FQNEAQ come from the germline V gene (reference sequence). The CDR3 coding sequence is TGTGCCAGCAGACCCCTGATGCAGGGATCCTACGAGCAGTACTTC. Amino acid sequence: CASRPLMQGSYEQYF.

The chain recombines TRBV5-1 with TRBJ2-1; 11 bases map to TRBD2. Germline V CDR1 and CDR2: SGHRS, YFSETQ. CDR3 length: 16 residues. J gave up 7 bases and V 0 bases, and 6 bases lay outside the gene matches. CDR3 residues: CASSLELAGGVNEQFF. The CDR3 nucleotides are TGCGCCAGCAGCTTGGAATTAGCGGGAGGGGTGAATGAGCAGTTCTTC.

This clonotype was recorded many times. The chain joins TRBV4-3 to TRBJ2-3; weak D call: TRBD2 (7 bases). Trimming cost V 11 bases and J 0 bases, with 12 bases left between them. The CDR3 has 13 residues. CDR1 LGHNA and CDR2 YSLEER come from the germline V gene. The CDR3 DNA reads as TGCGCCTCGGGGGGCCCAAGCACAGATACGCAGTATTTT. Amino acid sequence: CASGGPSTDTQYF.

V usage is TRBV6-2 or TRBV6-3 and J usage is TRBJ2-5, with 11 nucleotides matching TRBD2. CDR1 and CDR2 from the germline V gene are MNHEY and SVGEGT. This CDR3 comprises 14 residues. With 2 bases clipped from V and 7 bases from J, the junction kept 3 bases outside the gene matches. The CDR3: CASSYTGLAGTQYF. The CDR3 nucleotides are TGTGCCAGCAGTTACACAGGACTAGCGGGGACCCAGTACTTC.

In this sample, this clonotype turned up a few times. The rearrangement joins TRBV28 to TRBJ1-5, with a tentative D call TRBD1 (5 bases). V was clipped by 6 bases and J by 7 bases, with 16 bases between them. Germline CDR1 is MDHEN and CDR2 is SYDVKM. The CDR3 runs to 14 residues. DNA for the CDR3: TGTGCCAGCAGGACACGTCGGGGCGTCCAGCCCCAGCATTTT. Its protein is CASRTRRGVQPQHF.

In its sample, this clonotype was seen many times. The chain recombines TRBV12-3 or TRBV12-4 with TRBJ2-4; perhaps TRBD2 as D (5 bases). Trimming left V 5 bases short and J 1 base short, with 12 bases between. This CDR3 comprises 15 residues. The DNA for the CDR3 is TGTGCCAGCAGTCCAGCGGTTGGGGCCAAAAACATTCAGTACTTC. The encoded protein is CASSPAVGAKNIQYF.

V usage is TRBV29-1 and J usage is TRBJ2-1; 9 bases fit TRBD2. The V gene end was trimmed by 0 bases and the J gene end by 8 bases; junction bases not matched to a gene: 5. Germline-derived CDR1 and CDR2 are SQVTM and ANQGSEA. There are 14 residues in the CDR3. The CDR3: CSVEEREGYDEQFF. CDR3 coding DNA: TGCAGCGTTGAAGAGCGGGAGGGGTATGATGAGCAGTTCTTC.

This rearrangement joins TRBV24-1 to TRBJ2-3, with TRBD2 identical over 8 bases. The germline V gene encodes CDR1 KGHDR and CDR2 SFDVKD. CDR3 length: 16 residues. V was clipped by 0 bases and J by 4 bases; unmatched bases: 5. CDR3 in amino acids: CATSDLGGRNPDTQYF. As DNA, the CDR3 is TGTGCCACCAGTGATTTGGGCGGGAGGAACCCAGATACGCAGTATTTT.

This clonotype occurred many times. The J gene is TRBJ2-3, the V gene TRBV7-9, with unresolved D. From germline, CDR1 is SEHNR and CDR2 FQNEAQ (reference sequence). The CDR3 runs to 11 residues. V was cut by 5 bases and J by 6 bases, with 6 bases left in between. The chain's CDR3 is CASSADDTQYF. CDR3 DNA: TGTGCCAGCAGCGCGGACGATACGCAGTATTTT. Filled out from reference TRBV7-9 and TRBJ2-3, the complete variable domain reads DTGVSQNPRHKITKRGQNVTFRCDPISEHNRLYWYRQTLGQGPEFLTYFQNEAQLEKSRLLSDRFSAERPKGSFSTLEIQRTEQGDSAMYLCASSADDTQYFGPGTRLTVL.